The rows below give T cell receptor beta chains drawn from one sample of a study of beta chain features in type 1 diabetes. The table came from immunoSEQ multiplex PCR; TCRdb's copy has only in-frame clones and leaves some out. The sample lists some 350,000 clones; roughly 14% were seen once. Sequencing input: naive CD4+ T cells from blood. These TCRs come from a woman between 18 and 29 years old with type 1 diabetes. Each CDR3 is given with its conserved first and last residue. Fields, in order: D gene, clone size, J gene, V gene, CDR3 length, CDR3 protein, CDR3 DNA. The D gene is left open where the match is weak. The size of a clone is reported for some rows only, either as once, few or many, or as a class for expanded clones.

>TRBD1|few|TRBJ2-2|TRBV30|15
CAWSVGQVGTGELFF
TGTGCCTGGAGTGTTGGACAGGTCGGCACCGGGGAGCTGTTTTTT
>-|-|TRBJ1-1|TRBV23-1|16
CASSQFERQGPTEAFF
TGCGCCAGCAGTCAATTCGAGAGGCAGGGGCCCACTGAAGCTTTCTTT
>TRBD1|-|TRBJ2-5|TRBV10-3|12
CAISGTEETQYF
TGTGCCATCAGCGGGACAGAAGAGACCCAGTACTTC
>TRBD2|few|TRBJ2-1|TRBV6-5|14
CASSGRDYYNEQFF
TGTGCCAGCAGTGGCCGGGACTACTACAATGAGCAGTTCTTC
>-|-|TRBJ2-2|TRBV7-2|15
CASSFGTGLTGELFF
TGTGCCAGCAGCTTTGGTACAGGGCTCACCGGGGAGCTGTTTTTT
>TRBD1|-|TRBJ1-1|TRBV19|13
CASRDRANTEAFF
TGTGCCAGCCGGGACAGGGCGAACACTGAAGCTTTCTTT
>-|-|TRBJ1-1|TRBV7-3|13
CASSLAANTEAFF
TGTGCCAGCAGCTTAGCGGCGAACACTGAAGCTTTCTTT
>TRBD1|-|TRBJ2-1|TRBV5-1|16
CASSQSRQGPYNEQFF
TGCGCCAGCAGCCAATCTCGACAGGGGCCATACAATGAGCAGTTCTTC
>-|-|TRBJ2-5|TRBV7-2|14
CASSSYGSQETQYF
TGTGCCAGCAGCTCCTATGGGAGCCAGGAGACCCAGTACTTC
>-|few|TRBJ2-7|TRBV7-9|12
CASSLVAAEQYF
TGTGCCAGCAGCTTAGTTGCGGCCGAGCAGTACTTC
>-|-|TRBJ1-5|TRBV19|13
CASSEGSNQPQHF
TGTGCCAGTAGCGAGGGATCTAATCAGCCCCAGCATTTT
>TRBD1|-|TRBJ1-5|TRBV30|13
CAWSATGNQPQHF
TGTGCCTGGAGTGCGACAGGGAATCAGCCCCAGCATTTT
>-|few|TRBJ2-7|TRBV14|13
CASSQLRGYEQYF
TGTGCCAGCAGCCAACTCAGGGGATACGAGCAGTACTTC
>-|-|TRBJ2-5|TRBV19|13
CASSIEPTRIQYF
TGTGCCAGTAGTATAGAACCTACGCGGATCCAGTACTTC
>TRBD2|-|TRBJ2-1|TRBV6-6|15
CASSYGTSGIIKQFF
TGTGCCAGCAGCTACGGGACTAGCGGGATCATTAAGCAGTTCTTC
>TRBD2|few|TRBJ2-1|TRBV5-1|15
CASSPFSGAYNEQFF
TGCGCCAGCAGCCCCTTTAGCGGGGCCTACAATGAGCAGTTCTTC
>-|few|TRBJ1-2|TRBV7-2|11
CASSSGSGYTF
TGTGCCAGCAGCTCAGGGTCCGGCTACACCTTC
>-|-|TRBJ2-7|TRBV19|19
CASSSSGQFLGAGLYEQYF
TGTGCCAGTAGTTCCTCTGGACAGTTTCTAGGGGCCGGCCTCTACGAGCAGTACTTC
>-|few|TRBJ2-1|TRBV5-4|17
CASSLGGTLKPHNEQFF
TGTGCCAGCAGCTTGGGGGGGACACTAAAACCCCACAATGAGCAGTTCTTC
>-|-|TRBJ2-3|TRBV27|14
CASSAGPLRDTQYF
TGTGCCAGCAGTGCCGGTCCTCTGAGAGATACGCAGTATTTT
>-|-|TRBJ2-7|TRBV28|11
CASLRGDEQYF
TGTGCCAGCCTTAGGGGTGACGAGCAGTACTTC
>TRBD2|few|TRBJ2-7|TRBV7-8|16
CASSSGLADASYEQYF
TGTGCCAGCAGCTCCGGACTAGCGGATGCCTCCTACGAGCAGTACTTC
>TRBD1|-|TRBJ2-1|TRBV7-9|16
CASSPPDSQGDNEQFF
TGTGCCAGCAGCCCACCAGACAGCCAGGGGGACAATGAGCAGTTCTTC
>TRBD1|-|TRBJ2-3|TRBV18|16
CASSQMGQGSHRAQYF
TGTGCCAGCTCACAAATGGGACAGGGTAGCCACCGAGCGCAGTATTTT
>-|few|TRBJ2-3|TRBV5-1|16
CASSPRGYLGVDTQYF
TGCGCCAGCAGCCCCCGTGGCTACCTTGGAGTGGATACGCAGTATTTT
>-|-|TRBJ2-7|TRBV7-9|14
CASSPPGRPDEQYF
TGTGCCAGCAGCCCACCAGGGCGGCCTGACGAGCAGTACTTC
>TRBD2|few|TRBJ2-1|TRBV11-2|18
CASSLERGRAGGSNEQFF
TGTGCCAGCAGCTTAGAGCGCGGGAGGGCAGGGGGAAGCAATGAGCAGTTCTTC
>TRBD2|-|TRBJ2-7|TRBV2|17
CASSEKGTSGGSYEQYF
TGTGCCAGCAGCGAAAAAGGGACTAGCGGGGGGTCCTACGAGCAGTACTTC
>TRBD1|-|TRBJ1-2|TRBV2|14
CASIGQGETYGYTF
TGTGCCAGCATCGGACAGGGGGAGACCTATGGCTACACCTTC
>-|-|TRBJ2-7|TRBV5-1|16
CASSLAGGQEPYEQYF
TGCGCCAGCAGCTTGGCCGGAGGGCAGGAGCCCTACGAGCAGTACTTC
>TRBD2|few|TRBJ2-5|TRBV6-5|14
CASRGLATQETQYF
TGTGCCAGCAGAGGACTAGCGACACAAGAGACCCAGTACTTC
>-|few|TRBJ2-5|TRBV25-1|14
CATGLAGGVETQYF
TGTGCCACCGGCCTGGCGGGCGGGGTAGAGACCCAGTACTTC
>TRBD2|-|TRBJ2-1|TRBV7-9|15
CASSKVVAGYNEQFF
TGTGCCAGCAGCAAAGTGGTAGCGGGTTACAATGAGCAGTTCTTC
>-|few|TRBJ2-6|TRBV19|15
CASRGGASGANVLTF
TGTGCCTCCCGAGGGGGGGCCTCTGGGGCCAACGTCCTGACTTTC
>TRBD2|-|TRBJ2-3|TRBV18|16
CASSTLSGTGTDTQYF
TGTGCCAGCTCAACCCTGAGCGGGACGGGCACAGATACGCAGTATTTT
>-|-|TRBJ1-1|TRBV2|13
CASNDIPNTEAFF
TGTGCCAGCAACGACATCCCGAACACTGAAGCTTTCTTT
>-|few|TRBJ1-5|TRBV19|14
CASKELGHNQPQHF
TGTGCCAGTAAGGAGCTAGGACACAATCAGCCCCAGCATTTT
>-|few|TRBJ2-2|TRBV9|16
CASSLMGRDSTGELFF
TGTGCCAGCAGCCTGATGGGGAGAGACTCCACCGGGGAGCTGTTTTTT
>TRBD2|few|TRBJ2-1|TRBV6-6|14
CATRRGGLYNEQFF
TGTGCCACCCGGCGGGGGGGCCTTTACAATGAGCAGTTCTTC
>TRBD1|few|TRBJ2-7|TRBV5-6|13
CASSLRQGGEQYF
TGTGCCAGCAGCTTGAGACAGGGGGGAGAGCAGTACTTC
>-|few|TRBJ1-2|TRBV18|13
CASSPTGPYGYTF
TGTGCCAGCTCACCAACAGGGCCTTATGGCTACACCTTC
>TRBD1|few|TRBJ1-2|TRBV28|14
CASSSTGTGYGYTF
TGTGCCAGCAGTTCCACCGGGACAGGTTATGGCTACACCTTC
>TRBD1|-|TRBJ2-7|TRBV28|16
CASSLGWWTGSSEQYF
TGTGCCAGCAGTCTCGGATGGTGGACAGGGTCGAGCGAGCAGTACTTC
>TRBD2|-|TRBJ2-3|TRBV5-4|16
CASSSGEAGGLDTQYF
TGTGCCAGCAGCTCGGGTGAGGCGGGAGGGCTAGATACGCAGTATTTT
>TRBD1|-|TRBJ2-6|TRBV12-5|21
CASGLVPYGRGRSSGANVLTF
TGTGCTAGTGGTTTGGTACCTTACGGTAGGGGGCGATCATCTGGGGCCAACGTCCTGACTTTC
>TRBD2|few|TRBJ2-1|TRBV30|12
CAWTSGLYEQFF
TGTGCCTGGACTAGCGGTCTTTATGAGCAGTTCTTC
>TRBD1|-|TRBJ1-5|TRBV18|14
CASADRGLNQPQHF
TGTGCCAGTGCAGACAGGGGGCTGAATCAGCCCCAGCATTTT
>-|-|TRBJ1-5|TRBV9|13
CASSVGSDQPQHF
TGTGCCAGCAGCGTAGGGAGTGATCAGCCCCAGCATTTT
>TRBD2|few|TRBJ2-7|TRBV5-1|14
CASSLTSGPYEQYF
TGCGCCAGCAGCCTAACTAGCGGCCCCTACGAGCAGTACTTC
>-|-|TRBJ2-3|TRBV7-7|14
CASSPLPRVDTQYF
TGTGCCAGCAGCCCCCTCCCACGGGTAGATACGCAGTATTTT
>-|-|TRBJ2-1|TRBV7-2|12
CASSRQVNEQFF
TGTGCCAGCAGCCGTCAGGTGAATGAGCAGTTCTTC
>TRBD1|-|TRBJ1-2|TRBV29-1|13
CSVWTGANYGYTF
TGCAGCGTTTGGACAGGCGCTAACTATGGCTACACCTTC
>TRBD2|-|TRBJ2-1|TRBV18|17
CASSPSGLAGAYNEQFF
TGTGCCAGCTCACCTAGCGGACTAGCGGGAGCTTACAATGAGCAGTTCTTC
>TRBD2|-|TRBJ2-2|TRBV9|15
CASSSGLAGAGELFF
TGTGCCAGCAGCTCCGGACTAGCGGGAGCCGGGGAGCTGTTTTTT
>-|few|TRBJ1-1|TRBV2|11
CASNRQVGAFF
TGTGCCAGCAATAGACAGGTGGGAGCTTTCTTT
>TRBD2|few|TRBJ2-1|TRBV5-1|16
CASSPETSGRFNEQFF
TGCGCCAGCAGCCCCGAGACTAGCGGGAGGTTCAATGAGCAGTTCTTC
>-|-|TRBJ2-3|TRBV19|13
CASSLQRTDTQYF
TGTGCCAGTAGTTTACAACGCACAGATACGCAGTATTTT
>TRBD2|once|TRBJ2-1|TRBV11-2|16
CASSFDSGTSYNEQFF
TGTGCCAGCAGCTTTGATAGCGGGACCTCCTACAATGAGCAGTTCTTC
>TRBD2|-|TRBJ2-1|TRBV15|17
CATSRVSGRAAYNEQFF
TGTGCCACCAGCAGAGTTAGCGGGAGGGCCGCCTACAATGAGCAGTTCTTC